What follows are 7 T cell receptor beta chains derived from one specimen sequenced in a study of PD-L1 blockade in urothelial cancer (dated by TCRdb to 2015 to 2018). Receptors were amplified or captured by the immunoSEQ multiplex PCR assay. This is the immuneACCESS table as TCRdb keeps it, with only in-frame sequences that have V and J called. A part of the clones is gone; compared with another copy, unresolved V genes explain less than half, and the rest is unexplained. The sample table lists fewer than 35,000 clones, around 80% of them with a count of one. The top ten hold just over 2% of the sample. This material consisted of PBMCs, taken around atezolizumab (anti-PD-L1) treatment. All receptors come from a man aged 50 or older with urothelial cancer.

This clone was observed a few times. The CDR3 region is CASRGQGGRGYTF. The CDR3 DNA reads TGTGCCAGCAGAGGACAGGGAGGGAGAGGCTACACCTTC. The V call is TRBV6-1, the J call TRBJ1-2; 8 bases are a match to TRBD1. Germline trimming cut 6 bases from V and 8 bases from J; bases unmatched to any gene: 8. Germline V lookup: CDR1 MNHNS, CDR2 SASEGT. The CDR3 sequence is 13 residues long.

The CDR3 here is CASSLERGGSKGEQFF. For the CDR3, the DNA is TGTGCCAGCAGCTTAGAACGGGGAGGGAGCAAAGGTGAGCAGTTCTTC. V is TRBV7-8 and J is TRBJ2-1, with 7 bases lining up with TRBD2. V lost 1 base and J lost 9; bases outside the gene matches: 12. Germline CDR1 reads SGHVS; CDR2 reads FQNEAQ. The CDR3 consists of 16 residues.

The V and J genes are TRBV5-8 and TRBJ1-6; the match to TRBD1 covers 10 bases. V was clipped by 0 bases and J by 7 bases; unmatched bases: 1. The CDR3 totals 15 residues. In germline, CDR1 is SGHTS, CDR2 YDEGEE. CDR3 amino acids: CASSLGQGANSPLHF. In DNA, the CDR3 is TGTGCCAGCAGCTTGGGACAGGGGGCCAATTCACCCCTCCACTTT.

The V call is TRBV19, the J call TRBJ1-4; no reliable D call. The germline V gene encodes CDR1 LNHDA and CDR2 SQIVND (reference sequence). V shed 4 bases and J shed 8 bases, with 11 bases lying between them. CDR3 length: 13 residues. CDR3 DNA: TGTGCCAGTAGTAGCTCTCATCGGGAAAAACTGTTTTTT. This codes for CASSSSHREKLFF.

The chain uses TRBV6-5 and TRBJ1-5; D may be TRBD1 (5 bases). V lost 0 bases and J lost 7, with 7 bases in between. Germline lookup yields CDR1 MNHEY and CDR2 SVGAGI. The CDR3 length is 13 residues. This CDR3 is CASSYSPGQPQHF. In DNA, the CDR3 is TGTGCCAGCAGTTACTCGCCAGGGCAGCCCCAGCATTTT.

There are a few counts of this clone. The rearrangement uses TRBV5-1 and TRBJ2-6; 9 bases map to TRBD2. In germline, CDR1 is SGHRS, CDR2 YFSETQ. V shed 6 bases, J shed 0 bases, and the junction held 1 base outside the gene matches. The CDR3 runs 15 residues. CDR3 in amino acids: CASTSGASGANVLTF. For the CDR3, the DNA is TGCGCCAGCACTAGCGGGGCCTCTGGGGCCAACGTCCTGACTTTC.

This sequence joins TRBV5-4 and TRBJ2-3, with 9 nucleotides matching TRBD2. Germline CDR1 and CDR2: SGHNT and YYREEE (reference sequence). The trim removed 0 bases at V and 2 bases at J, leaving 7 bases unmatched. This CDR3 comprises 17 residues. CDR3 loop: CASSLGAGGRTTDTQYF. The CDR3 region has the DNA TGTGCCAGCAGCTTGGGTGCGGGGGGGCGGACCACAGATACGCAGTATTTT.